This T cell receptor beta chain was found in a study of vaccination effects on CD4 cells after COVID-19. Across the study: The study sampled three convalescent patients both early and late after vaccination.

Culturing for more than eight days preceded CD4+ T cell isolation. PCR-confirmed SARS-CoV-2 infection occurred in the person between March and December 2020. BNT162b2 vaccine or mRNA-1273 vaccine was given to participants in two doses. Cultures had half their medium replaced with IL-2 medium on days 3 and 7. Note on this clone: What it binds is not known.

Produced via immunoSEQ multiplex PCR; TCRdb's table is partial and in-frame only. The repertoire consists of about 44,000 clones, with about 80% occurring once and the leading ten covering about 3.7%. Study outcomes and limitations: Clones from infection and from vaccination both contracted markedly late after vaccination.

CDR1 is MRHNA and CDR2 is SNTAGT in the germline V gene. This CDR3 comprises 13 residues. Trimming left V 8 bases short and J 5 bases short, with 13 bases between. The receptor's source is a human donor who had a prior SARS-CoV-2 infection. Specimen: CD4+ T cells from PBMCs cultured without peptide, collected after COVID-19 vaccination. This chain connects TRBV6-4 to TRBJ1-5; D unresolved. The CDR3 DNA reads as TGTGCCAGCCTTCCCCGAGGCGATCAGCCCCAGCATTTT. It yields the protein CASLPRGDQPQHF.